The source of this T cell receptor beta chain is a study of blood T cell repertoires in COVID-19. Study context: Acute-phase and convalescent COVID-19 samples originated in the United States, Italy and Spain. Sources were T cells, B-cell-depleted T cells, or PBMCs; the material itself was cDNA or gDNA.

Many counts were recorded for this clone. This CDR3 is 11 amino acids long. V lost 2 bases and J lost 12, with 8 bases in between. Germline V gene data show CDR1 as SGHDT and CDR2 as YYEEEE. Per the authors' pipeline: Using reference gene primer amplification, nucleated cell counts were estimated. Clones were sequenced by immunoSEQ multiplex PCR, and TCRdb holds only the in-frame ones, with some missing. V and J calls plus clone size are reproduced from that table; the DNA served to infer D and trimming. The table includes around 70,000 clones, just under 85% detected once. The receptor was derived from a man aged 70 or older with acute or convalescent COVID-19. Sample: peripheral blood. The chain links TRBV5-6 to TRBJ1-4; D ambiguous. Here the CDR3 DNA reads TGTGCCAGCAGCTTAGGAGGGCAACTGTTTTTT. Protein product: CASSLGGQLFF. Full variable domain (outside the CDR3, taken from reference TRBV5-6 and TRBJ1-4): DAGVTQSPTHLIKTRGQQVTLRCSPKSGHDTVSWYQQALGQGPQFIFQYYEEEERQRGNFPDRFSGHQFPNYSSELNVNALLLGDSALYLCASSLGGQLFFGSGTQLSVL.